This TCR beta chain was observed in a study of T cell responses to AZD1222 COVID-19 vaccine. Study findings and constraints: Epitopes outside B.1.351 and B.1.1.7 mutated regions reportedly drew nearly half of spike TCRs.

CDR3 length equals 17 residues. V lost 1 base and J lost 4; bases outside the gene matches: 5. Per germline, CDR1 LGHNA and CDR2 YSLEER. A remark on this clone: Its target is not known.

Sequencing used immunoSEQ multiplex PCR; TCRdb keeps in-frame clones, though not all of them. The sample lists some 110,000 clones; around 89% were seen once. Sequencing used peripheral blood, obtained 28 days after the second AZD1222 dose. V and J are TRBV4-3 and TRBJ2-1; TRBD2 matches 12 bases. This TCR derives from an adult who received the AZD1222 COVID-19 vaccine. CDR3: CASSQVGLAGEYNEQFF. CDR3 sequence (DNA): TGCGCCAGCAGCCAAGTGGGACTAGCGGGTGAATACAATGAGCAGTTCTTC.